The entry below describes one TCR beta chain. The germline V gene has CDR1 MDHEN and CDR2 SYDVKM. CDR3 size: 12 residues. V lost 6 bases and J lost 1, with 4 bases in between. This record belongs to a study of T cell repertoires in cytomegalovirus infection. The overall study: Matching HLA type and CMV infection were both indicated by public TCR beta signatures.

TCRdb fed the reads into MiXCR, producing one record per CDR3 protein. Here the sample spans around 300,000 distinct CDR3 sequences, more than 20% being singletons. The receptor's source is a human donor in good health (CMV status not recorded). Some clones in this sample may be carry-over from other donors' samples. This chain uses TRBV28 with TRBJ1-3; D call uncertain. Source material: PBMCs. CDR3 DNA: TGTGCCAGCAGCGTATCTGGAAACACCATATATTTT. Translating gives CASSVSGNTIYF.